This T cell receptor (beta chain) was sequenced during a study of blood T cells in healthy people across ages. The CDR3 has 15 amino acids. Trimming cost V 5 bases and J 8 bases; bases outside gene matches: 9. Germline CDR1 and CDR2: SGHVS and FQNEAQ. Primed by a sample-barcoded 5' primer and a J-beta primer mix, a second PCR proceeded for about 7 to 11 cycles. TCRdb used MiXCR to reprocess the 5' RACE reads, holding one entry per CDR3 protein. Altogether 1,100,000 or so distinct CDR3 sequences are present, 45% being singletons, with the ten largest covering under 20%. This chain uses TRBV7-8 with TRBJ2-2, with 9 bases that match TRBD1. This clonotype was obtained from a woman aged 55-69 years in good health. The sequencing input was blood. In DNA, the CDR3 is TGTGCCAGCAGCCGGGACAGGGTCAACTTAGGGGAGCTGTTTTTT. This gives the protein CASSRDRVNLGELFF.